This T cell receptor beta chain was sequenced for a study of vaccination and CD4 T cells after COVID-19. Study-level background: As control conditions, cultures were given either a CEFX pool serving as positive control, an HIV-1 Nef pool, or no peptide at all. The study, taken as a whole, reports: In median terms, SARS-CoV-2-reactive clonotypes went from about 20 to 38, a nonsignificant rise.

With the Oncomine TCR Beta short-read assay, DNA from cultured CD4+ T cells was sequenced. Each CDR3 protein is one row after TCRdb ran MiXCR on the PCR reads. The data show about 4,400 distinct CDR3 sequences, about 45% seen once. The sample holds a few counts of this clonotype. Antigen specificity is unknown. The CDR3 spans 16 residues. Trimming at V came to 7 bases and at J to 2 bases, leaving 13 bases not matched to a gene. Germline CDR1 LNHDA, CDR2 SQIVND (reference sequence). Indicated treatment: approximately nine-day PBMC culture with coronavirus spike peptide pools or control peptides (ViraFEST assay). Dates of positive PCR ran from March to December 2020, before US Alpha, Beta and Delta variants.

This receptor was taken from a human donor who had recovered from COVID-19. The chain couples TRBV19 to TRBJ2-5, with 7 bases lining up with TRBD2. Sequenced: CD4+ T cells from blood, cultured in vitro. The CDR3 region is CASTTIGRDGQETQYF. The CDR3 region has the DNA TGTGCCAGTACTACGATAGGGAGGGATGGTCAAGAGACCCAGTACTTC.